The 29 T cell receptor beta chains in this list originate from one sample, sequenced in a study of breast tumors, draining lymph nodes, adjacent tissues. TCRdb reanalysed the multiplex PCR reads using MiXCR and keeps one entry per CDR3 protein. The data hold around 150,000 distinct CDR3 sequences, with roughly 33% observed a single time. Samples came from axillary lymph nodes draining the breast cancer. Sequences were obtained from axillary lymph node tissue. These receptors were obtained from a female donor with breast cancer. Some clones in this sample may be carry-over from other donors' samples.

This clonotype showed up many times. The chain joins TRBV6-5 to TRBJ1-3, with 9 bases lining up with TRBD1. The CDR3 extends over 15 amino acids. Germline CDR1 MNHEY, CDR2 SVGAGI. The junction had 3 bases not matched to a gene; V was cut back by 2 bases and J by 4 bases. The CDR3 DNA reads TGTGCCAGCAGTTACACCGGGACAGGGGGAAACACCATATATTTT. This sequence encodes CASSYTGTGGNTIYF.

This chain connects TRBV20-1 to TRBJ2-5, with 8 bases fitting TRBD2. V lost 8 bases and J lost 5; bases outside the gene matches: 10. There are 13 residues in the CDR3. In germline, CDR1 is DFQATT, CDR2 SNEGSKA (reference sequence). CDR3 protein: CSPGVTSAETQYF. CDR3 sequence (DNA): TGCAGTCCCGGAGTGACTAGCGCGGAGACCCAGTACTTC.

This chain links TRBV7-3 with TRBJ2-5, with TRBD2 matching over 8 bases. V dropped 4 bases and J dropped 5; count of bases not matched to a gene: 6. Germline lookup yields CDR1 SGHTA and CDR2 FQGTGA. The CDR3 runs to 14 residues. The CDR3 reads CASSSAGGTETQYF. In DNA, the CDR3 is TGTGCCAGCAGCTCCGCGGGGGGCACCGAGACCCAGTACTTC.

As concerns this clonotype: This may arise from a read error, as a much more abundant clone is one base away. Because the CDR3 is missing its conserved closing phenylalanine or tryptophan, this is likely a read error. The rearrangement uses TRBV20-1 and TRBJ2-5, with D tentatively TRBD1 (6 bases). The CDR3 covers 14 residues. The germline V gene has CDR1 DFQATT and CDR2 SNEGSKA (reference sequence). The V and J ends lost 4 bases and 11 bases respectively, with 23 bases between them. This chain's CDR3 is CSATPSGHSSGQYV. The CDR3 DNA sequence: TGCAGTGCTACGCCGTCGGGACATTCCTCCGGGCAGTACGTC.

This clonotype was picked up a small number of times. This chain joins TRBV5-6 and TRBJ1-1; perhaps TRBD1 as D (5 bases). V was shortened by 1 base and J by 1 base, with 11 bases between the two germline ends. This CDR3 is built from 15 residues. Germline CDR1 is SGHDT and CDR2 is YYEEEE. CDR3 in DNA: TGTGCCAGCAGCTTGCGGTTCCAGGGGAACACTGAAGCTTTCTTT. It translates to CASSLRFQGNTEAFF.

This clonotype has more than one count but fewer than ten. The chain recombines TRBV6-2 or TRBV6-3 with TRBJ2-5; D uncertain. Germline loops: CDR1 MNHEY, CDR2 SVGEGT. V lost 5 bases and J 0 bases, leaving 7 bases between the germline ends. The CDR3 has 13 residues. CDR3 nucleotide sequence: TGTGCCAGCAGTCACCCAGACCAAGAGACCCAGTACTTC. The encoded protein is CASSHPDQETQYF.

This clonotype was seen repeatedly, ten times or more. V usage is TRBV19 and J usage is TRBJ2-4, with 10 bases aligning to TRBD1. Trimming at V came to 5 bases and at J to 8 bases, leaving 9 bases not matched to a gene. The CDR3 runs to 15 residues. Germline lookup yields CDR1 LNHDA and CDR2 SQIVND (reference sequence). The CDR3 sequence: CASSALPGQGDIQYF. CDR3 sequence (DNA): TGTGCCAGTAGTGCTCTCCCAGGACAGGGGGACATTCAGTACTTC.

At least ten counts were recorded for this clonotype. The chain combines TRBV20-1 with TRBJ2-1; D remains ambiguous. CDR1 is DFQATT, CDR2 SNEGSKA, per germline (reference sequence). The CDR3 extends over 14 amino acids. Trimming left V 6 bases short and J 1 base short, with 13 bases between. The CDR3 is CSAKRLVSYNEQFF. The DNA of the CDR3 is TGCAGTGCAAAGAGGCTAGTATCCTACAATGAGCAGTTCTTC.

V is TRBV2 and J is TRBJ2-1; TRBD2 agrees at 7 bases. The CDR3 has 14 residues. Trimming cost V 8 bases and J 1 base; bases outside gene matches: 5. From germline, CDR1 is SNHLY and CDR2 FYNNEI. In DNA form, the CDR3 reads TGTGCCAGCGCGCTGCGGGGGTCCTACAATGAGCAGTTCTTC. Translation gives CASALRGSYNEQFF. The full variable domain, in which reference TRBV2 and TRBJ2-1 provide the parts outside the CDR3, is EPEVTQTPSHQVTQMGQEVILRCVPISNHLYFYWYRQILGQKVEFLVSFYNNEISEKSEIFDDQFSVERPDGSNFTLKIRSTKLEDSAMYFCASALRGSYNEQFFGPGTRLTVL.

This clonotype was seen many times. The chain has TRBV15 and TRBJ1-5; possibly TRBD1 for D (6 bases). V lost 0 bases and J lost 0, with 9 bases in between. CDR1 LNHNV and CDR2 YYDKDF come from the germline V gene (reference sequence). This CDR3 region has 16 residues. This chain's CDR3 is CATSRDTGHSNQPQHF. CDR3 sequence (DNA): TGTGCCACCAGCAGAGATACAGGGCATAGCAATCAGCCCCAGCATTTT.

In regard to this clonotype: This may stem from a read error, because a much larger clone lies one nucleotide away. CDR3 bases: TGTGCCGGCAGTTACGACAGGGACGGCTATGGCTACACCTTC. It encodes CAGSYDRDGYGYTF. The V call is TRBV5-6, the J call TRBJ1-2, with 7 bases aligning to TRBD1. The CDR3 totals 14 residues. Germline assignment: CDR1 SGHDT and CDR2 YYEEEE.

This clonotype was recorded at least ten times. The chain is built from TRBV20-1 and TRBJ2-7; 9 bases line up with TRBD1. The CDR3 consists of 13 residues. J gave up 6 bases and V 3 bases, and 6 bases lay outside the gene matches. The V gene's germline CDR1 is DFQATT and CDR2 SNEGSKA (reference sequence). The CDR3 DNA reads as TGCAGTGCTAGCCAAGGGACAGGGATCGAGCAGTACGTC. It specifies CSASQGTGIEQYV.

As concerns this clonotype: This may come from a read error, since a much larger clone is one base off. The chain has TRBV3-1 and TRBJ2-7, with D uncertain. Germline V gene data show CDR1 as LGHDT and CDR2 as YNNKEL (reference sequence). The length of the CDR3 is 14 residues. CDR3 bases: TGTACCAGCAGCCAAGATAAGGCGCTCTACGAGCAGTACTTC. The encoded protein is CTSSQDKALYEQYF.

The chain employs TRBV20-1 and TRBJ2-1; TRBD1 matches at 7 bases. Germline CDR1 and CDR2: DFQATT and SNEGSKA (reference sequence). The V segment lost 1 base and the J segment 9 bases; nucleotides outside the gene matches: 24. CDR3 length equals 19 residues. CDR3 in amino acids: CSARGKGDRAQKSAGEQFF. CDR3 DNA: TGCAGTGCTAGAGGGAAGGGAGACAGGGCCCAAAAATCCGCTGGTGAGCAGTTCTTC.

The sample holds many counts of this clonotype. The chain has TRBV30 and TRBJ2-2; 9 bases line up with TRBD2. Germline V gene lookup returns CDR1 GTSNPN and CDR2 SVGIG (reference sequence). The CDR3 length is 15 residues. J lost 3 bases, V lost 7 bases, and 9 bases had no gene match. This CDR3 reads CASTGGGVHTGELFF. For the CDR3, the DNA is TGTGCCTCCACAGGCGGGGGGGTGCACACCGGGGAGCTGTTTTTT.

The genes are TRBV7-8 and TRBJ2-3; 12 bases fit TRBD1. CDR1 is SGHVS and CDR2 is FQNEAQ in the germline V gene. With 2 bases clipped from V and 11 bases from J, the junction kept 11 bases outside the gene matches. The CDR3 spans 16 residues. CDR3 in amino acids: CASSLSLGTGGNEQYF. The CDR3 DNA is TGTGCCAGCAGCTTAAGTTTAGGGACAGGGGGCAATGAGCAGTATTTT.

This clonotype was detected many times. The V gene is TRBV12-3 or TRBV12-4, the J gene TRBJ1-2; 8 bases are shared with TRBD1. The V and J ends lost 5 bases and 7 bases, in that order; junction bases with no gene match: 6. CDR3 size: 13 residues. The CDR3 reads CASSPGQALGYTF. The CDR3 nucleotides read TGTGCCAGCAGTCCGGGACAGGCTCTTGGCTACACCTTC.

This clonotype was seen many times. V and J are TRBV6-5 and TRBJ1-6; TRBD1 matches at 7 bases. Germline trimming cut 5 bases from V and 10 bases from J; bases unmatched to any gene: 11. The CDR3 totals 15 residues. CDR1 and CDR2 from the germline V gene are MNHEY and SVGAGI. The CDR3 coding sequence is TGTGCCAGCAGTCGAACAGGGGCGCTTGTCTCACCCCTCCACTTT. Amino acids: CASSRTGALVSPLHF.

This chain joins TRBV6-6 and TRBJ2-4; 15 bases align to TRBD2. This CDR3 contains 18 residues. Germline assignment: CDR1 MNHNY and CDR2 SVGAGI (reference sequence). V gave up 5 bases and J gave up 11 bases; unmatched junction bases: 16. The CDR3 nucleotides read TGTGCCAGCAGTCCGACAGGGACTAGCGGGGGGTTGGTGGGGGTTCAGTACTTC. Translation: CASSPTGTSGGLVGVQYF.

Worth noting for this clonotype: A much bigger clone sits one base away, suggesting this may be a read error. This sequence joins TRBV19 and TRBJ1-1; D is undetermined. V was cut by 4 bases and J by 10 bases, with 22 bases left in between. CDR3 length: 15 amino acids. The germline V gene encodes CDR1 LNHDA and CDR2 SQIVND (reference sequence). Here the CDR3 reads CASSSSGLPNTRAFF. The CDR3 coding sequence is TGTGCCAGTAGTAGTTCAGGTTTACCGAACACTAGAGCTTTCTTT.

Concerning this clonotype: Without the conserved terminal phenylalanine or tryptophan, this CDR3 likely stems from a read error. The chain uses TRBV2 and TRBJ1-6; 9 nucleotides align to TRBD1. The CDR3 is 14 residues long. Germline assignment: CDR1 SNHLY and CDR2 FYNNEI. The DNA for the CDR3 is TGTGCCAGCAGCCAAGGGACAGGGAATTCGCCCCTCCACTCT. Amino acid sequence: CASSQGTGNSPLHS.

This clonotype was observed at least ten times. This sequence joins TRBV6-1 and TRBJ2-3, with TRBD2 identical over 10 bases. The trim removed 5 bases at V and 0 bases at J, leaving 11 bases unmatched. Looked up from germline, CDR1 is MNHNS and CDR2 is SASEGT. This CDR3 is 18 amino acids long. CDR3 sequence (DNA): TGTGCCAGCAGTAAACTAGCGGGGAAGGGTCCTAGCACAGATACGCAGTATTTT. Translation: CASSKLAGKGPSTDTQYF.

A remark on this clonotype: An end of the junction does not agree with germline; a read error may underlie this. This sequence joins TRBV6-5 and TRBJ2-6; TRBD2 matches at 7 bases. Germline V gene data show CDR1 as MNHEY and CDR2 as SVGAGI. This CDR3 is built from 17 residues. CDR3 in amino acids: CASRPSGEGPGAKVLTF. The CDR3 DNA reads TGTGCCAGCAGACCCTCGGGGGAGGGCCCTGGGGCCAAGGTCCTGACTTTC.

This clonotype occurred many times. CDR3 sequence reads: CAISEQGISQPQHF. In DNA, the CDR3 is TGTGCCATCAGTGAGCAGGGAATCAGTCAGCCCCAGCATTTT. The chain uses TRBV10-3 and TRBJ1-5; TRBD1 is a possible D gene (5 bases). The CDR3 loop spans 14 amino acids. V gave up 2 bases and J gave up 6 bases, with 11 bases separating them. Per germline, CDR1 ENHRY and CDR2 SYGVKD.

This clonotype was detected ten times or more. DNA of the CDR3: TGCAGTGCTGGGCTTACTAGCGGGGTCCTAGAGACCCAGTACTTC. Residues: CSAGLTSGVLETQYF. The genes are TRBV20-1 and TRBJ2-5, with 10 bases aligning to TRBD2. The germline CDR1 and CDR2 sequences are DFQATT and SNEGSKA (reference sequence). The V and J ends lost 5 bases and 4 bases, in that order; junction bases with no gene match: 10. The CDR3 is 15 amino acids.

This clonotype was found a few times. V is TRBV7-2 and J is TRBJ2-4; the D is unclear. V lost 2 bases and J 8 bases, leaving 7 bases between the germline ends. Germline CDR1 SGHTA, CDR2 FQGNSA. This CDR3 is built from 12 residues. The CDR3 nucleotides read TGTGCCAGCAGCTTAACTTGGGACATTCAGTACTTC. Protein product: CASSLTWDIQYF.

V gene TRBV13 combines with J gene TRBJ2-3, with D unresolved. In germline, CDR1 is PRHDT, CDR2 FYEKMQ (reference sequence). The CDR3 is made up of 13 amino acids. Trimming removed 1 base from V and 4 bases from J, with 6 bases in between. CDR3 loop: CASSLELADTQYF. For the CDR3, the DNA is TGTGCCAGCAGCTTAGAATTAGCAGATACGCAGTATTTT.

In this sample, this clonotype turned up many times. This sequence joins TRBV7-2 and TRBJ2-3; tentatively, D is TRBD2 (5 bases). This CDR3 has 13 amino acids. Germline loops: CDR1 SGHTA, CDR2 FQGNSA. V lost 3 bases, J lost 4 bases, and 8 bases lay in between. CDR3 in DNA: TGTGCCAGCAGCTTCCGGGGATCAGATACGCAGTATTTT. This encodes CASSFRGSDTQYF.

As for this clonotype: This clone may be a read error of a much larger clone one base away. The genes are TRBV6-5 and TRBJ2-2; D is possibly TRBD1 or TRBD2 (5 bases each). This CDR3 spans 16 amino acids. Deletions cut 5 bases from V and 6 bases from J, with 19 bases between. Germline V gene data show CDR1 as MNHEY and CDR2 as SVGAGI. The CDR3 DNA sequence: TGTGCCAGCAGTCACCCCGGGACCACCAGAGCCGGGGAGCTGTTTTTT. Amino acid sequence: CASSHPGTTRAGELFF.